This T cell receptor beta chain was documented in a study of T cell responses to AZD1222 COVID-19 vaccine (dated by TCRdb to about 2021). Concerning the study at large: AZD1222 recipients given second doses at about 4 weeks or at about 12 weeks were pooled, since spike-specific TCR depth and breadth were not found to differ between the two schedules. Enrollment into the trials was organized by age into subgroups of 18-55, 56-69 and 70-plus years, and those subgroups contained around 150, 28 and 57 TCR-sequenced participants, respectively. A total of just over 230 trial participants underwent TCR sequencing, of whom about 200 had received two doses of AZD1222 and about 25 had received two doses of the MenACWY control vaccine. The paper's findings and limits, for the study overall: Conclusions about previously exposed vaccinees are limited because only five or six AZD1222 recipients were SARS-CoV-2 seropositive at baseline. Participants were mostly white British and included more females than males, and it was suggested by the authors that clonal diversity may have been underestimated. Because no day 14 peak-response samples were available, the repertoires could be characterized only after the peak T cell response. Nearly half of unique spike-specific TCRs reportedly recognized epitopes outside regions mutated in the B.1.351 and B.1.1.7 variants. After two AZD1222 doses, both the breadth and the depth of spike-specific TCRs were significantly higher than at day 0 and than in MenACWY recipients. The 56-69-year group was small, and its depth increase did not reach significance, likely because of low power. The whole spike protein was spanned by vaccine-associated CD4 TCRs, and dominant responses were seen in regions 160-218 and 743-854.

The CDR3 regions of human TCRbeta chains were analyzed by immunosequencing. The source study handled its data this way. Repertoire TCRs were matched against a reference library of SARS-CoV-2-specific TCRs generated with the MIRA antigen-specificity platform. Breadth was defined as the fraction of unique TCRs that were SARS-CoV-2-associated. Depth was defined as the fraction of total T cells that were SARS-CoV-2-associated. Using the MIRA data, each spike-specific TCR was mapped to the spike region that the TCR reacts to and placed in a CD4 or CD8 class. Log10-transformed breadth and depth values were compared by one-way ANOVA with Sidak's multiple comparisons tests. TCRdb obtained this table from immuneACCESS and retained in-frame rearrangements with V and J assigned. These tables miss some clones; where compared with another copy, unresolved V genes account for less than half of the shortfall, and the remainder is unexplained. The V and J calls and the clone size are those of that table, but D and trimming were determined from the DNA. The sample includes about 190,000 clones, with about 94% observed a single time. The ten largest clones add up to roughly 8.4% of the sample.

The time point label here, explained by the study, means: baseline before first vaccination. Vaccinee samples were obtained from the UK trials COV001 and COV002, which included a single-blind randomized controlled phase 2/3 trial of AZD1222 (ChAdOx1 nCoV-19) in healthy adults. For TCRbeta chain sequencing, PBMC samples were collected from trial participants at day 0 and at day 28 after the second dose. As for this clone: Its binding antigen is unknown. No per-base quality is available; no much larger clone lies one base away.

CDR1 and CDR2, looked up from the germline V gene (reference sequence), are LGHDT and YNNKEL. The V and J ends are trimmed by 6 bases and 4 bases, leaving 7 bases between them. Reading from cysteine to phenylalanine, the CDR3 counts 13 amino acids. Only the CDR3 region is kept as DNA, spanning 39 bases read in frame from base 1. This specimen was peripheral blood, taken on day 0 of AZD1222 vaccination. The TCR was taken from an adult in good health. The V and J genes are TRBV3-1 (or the pseudogene TRBV3-2) and TRBJ1-6; the D gene identity is not certain. DNA sequence: TGTGCCAGCAGGGAGGGATATAATTCACCCCTCCACTTT. This gives the protein CASREGYNSPLHF.